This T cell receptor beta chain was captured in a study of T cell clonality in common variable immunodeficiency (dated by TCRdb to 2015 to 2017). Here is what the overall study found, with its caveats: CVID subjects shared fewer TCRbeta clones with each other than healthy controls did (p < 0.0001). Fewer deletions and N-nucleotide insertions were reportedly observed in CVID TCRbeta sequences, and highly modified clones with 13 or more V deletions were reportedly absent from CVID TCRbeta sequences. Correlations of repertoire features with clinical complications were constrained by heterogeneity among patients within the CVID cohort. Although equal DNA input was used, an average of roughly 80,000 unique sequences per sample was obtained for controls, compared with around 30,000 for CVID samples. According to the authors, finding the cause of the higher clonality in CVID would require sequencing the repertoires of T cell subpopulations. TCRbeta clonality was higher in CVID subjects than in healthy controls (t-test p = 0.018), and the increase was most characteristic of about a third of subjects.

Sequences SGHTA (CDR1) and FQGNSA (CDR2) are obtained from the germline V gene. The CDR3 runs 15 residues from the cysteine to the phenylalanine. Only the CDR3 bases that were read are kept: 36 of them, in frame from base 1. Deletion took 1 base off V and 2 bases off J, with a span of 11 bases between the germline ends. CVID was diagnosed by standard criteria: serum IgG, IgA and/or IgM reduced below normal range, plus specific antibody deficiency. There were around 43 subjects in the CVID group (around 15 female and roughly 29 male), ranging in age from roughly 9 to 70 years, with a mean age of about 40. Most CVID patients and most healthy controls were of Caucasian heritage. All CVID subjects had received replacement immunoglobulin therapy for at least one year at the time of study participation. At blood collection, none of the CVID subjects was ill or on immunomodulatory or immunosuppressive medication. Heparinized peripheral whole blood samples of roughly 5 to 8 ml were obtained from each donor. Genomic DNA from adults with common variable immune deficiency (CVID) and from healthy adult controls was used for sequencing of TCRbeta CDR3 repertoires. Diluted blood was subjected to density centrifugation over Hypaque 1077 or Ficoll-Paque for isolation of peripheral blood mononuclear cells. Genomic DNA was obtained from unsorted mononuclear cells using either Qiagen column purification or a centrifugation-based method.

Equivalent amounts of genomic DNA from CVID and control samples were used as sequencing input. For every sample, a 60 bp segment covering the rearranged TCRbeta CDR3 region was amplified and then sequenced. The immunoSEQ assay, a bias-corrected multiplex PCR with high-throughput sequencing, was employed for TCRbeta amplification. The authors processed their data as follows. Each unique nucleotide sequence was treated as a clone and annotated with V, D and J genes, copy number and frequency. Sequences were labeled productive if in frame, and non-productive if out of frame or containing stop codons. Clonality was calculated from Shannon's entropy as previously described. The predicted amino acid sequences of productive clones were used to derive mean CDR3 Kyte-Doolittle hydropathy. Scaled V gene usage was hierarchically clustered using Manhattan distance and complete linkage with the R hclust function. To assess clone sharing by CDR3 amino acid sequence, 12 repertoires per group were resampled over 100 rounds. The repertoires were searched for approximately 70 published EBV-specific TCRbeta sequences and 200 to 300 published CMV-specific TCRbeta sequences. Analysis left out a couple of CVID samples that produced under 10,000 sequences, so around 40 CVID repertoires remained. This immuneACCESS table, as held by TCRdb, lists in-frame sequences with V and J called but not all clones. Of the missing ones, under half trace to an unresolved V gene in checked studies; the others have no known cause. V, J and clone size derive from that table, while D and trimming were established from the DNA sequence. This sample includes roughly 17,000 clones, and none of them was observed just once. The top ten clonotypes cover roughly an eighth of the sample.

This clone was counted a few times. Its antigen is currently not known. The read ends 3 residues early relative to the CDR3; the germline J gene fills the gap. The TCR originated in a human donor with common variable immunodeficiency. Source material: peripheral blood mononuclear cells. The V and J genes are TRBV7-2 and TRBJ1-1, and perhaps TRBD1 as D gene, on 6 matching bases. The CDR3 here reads CASSLVGQPNTEAFF. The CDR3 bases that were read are TGTGCCAGCAGCTTAGTGGGACAACCAAACACTGAA.